The following is a T cell receptor (beta chain) sequence with its context. Its antigen is currently not known. Within one base of it there is no much larger clone, and no base qualities were kept. This sample was taken from a study of technical replicates of blood from a handful of donors (TCRdb year 2017). Taken from the germline V gene, the CDR1 and CDR2 loops are SGHTA and FQGNSA. Its CDR3 holds 16 amino acids, cysteine through phenylalanine. CDR3 DNA is the only sequence kept; it has 48 bases, read in frame from the first base. Deletion took 6 bases off V and 2 bases off J, with a span of 20 bases between the germline ends. The library was built by means of the immunoSEQ multiplex PCR assay. This is the immuneACCESS table as TCRdb keeps it, with only in-frame sequences that have V and J called. A part of the clones is gone; compared with another copy, unresolved V genes explain less than half, and the rest is unexplained. For this sample the table gives 75,000 to 90,000 clones, of which 95% were detected only once. The ten largest clonotypes hold more than 0.3% of the sample.

The rearranged chain carries TRBV7-2 and TRBJ2-7; a confident D gene designation cannot be given. Sequencing was done on a sample of T cells isolated from PBMCs. The receptor was derived from a human donor in good health. The CDR3 loop reads CASSKVRGEVAYEQYF. The bases are TGTGCCAGCAGTAAAGTCAGAGGTGAAGTCGCCTACGAGCAGTACTTC.